This passage covers 10 T cell receptor beta chains from one sample sequenced in a study of control samples from healthy donors and cancer patients. Produced via immunoSEQ multiplex PCR; TCRdb's table is partial and in-frame only. In the table there are 25,000 to 30,000 clones, about 85% of which are singletons. The sequenced sample consisted of formalin-fixed, paraffin-embedded tissue. The source of these receptors is a female donor with melanoma.

This clone has more than one count but fewer than ten. This chain uses TRBV7-9 with TRBJ2-5; unclear D gene. Germline V gene data show CDR1 as SEHNR and CDR2 as FQNEAQ (reference sequence). V lost 4 bases and J 5 bases, leaving 14 bases between the germline ends. The length of the CDR3 is 14 residues. CDR3 sequence reads: CASSSVTGGETQYF. CDR3 coding DNA: TGTGCCAGCAGCTCGGTGACGGGTGGGGAGACCCAGTACTTC. Supplemented by reference TRBV7-9 and TRBJ2-5, the full variable domain reads DTGVSQNPRHKITKRGQNVTFRCDPISEHNRLYWYRQTLGQGPEFLTYFQNEAQLEKSRLLSDRFSAERPKGSFSTLEIQRTEQGDSAMYLCASSSVTGGETQYFGPGTRLLVL.

The V gene is TRBV7-2, the J gene TRBJ1-5; D is undetermined. The CDR3 is 12 residues long. Trimming removed 1 base from V and 6 bases from J, with 4 bases in between. The germline V gene has CDR1 SGHTA and CDR2 FQGNSA. For the CDR3, the DNA is TGTGCCAGCAGCTTAGAACTTCAGCCCCAGCATTTT. Residues: CASSLELQPQHF.

This chain links TRBV10-3 with TRBJ1-2, with 8 positions matching TRBD1. Germline V gene data show CDR1 as ENHRY and CDR2 as SYGVKD. The trim removed 9 bases at V and 8 bases at J, leaving 11 bases unmatched. The CDR3 has 13 residues. CDR3 nucleotides: TGTGCCATTACTAGTCAGGGGGCGCAGGGCTACACCTTC. Protein: CAITSQGAQGYTF.

The CDR3 spells CATNTGYSYTF. In DNA form, the CDR3 reads TGTGCCACCAACACAGGGTATAGCTACACCTTC. The chain carries TRBV6-5 and TRBJ1-2; possible D gene TRBD1, 6 bases. The CDR3 is 11 amino acids. Germline CDR1 MNHEY, CDR2 SVGAGI. Trimming took 10 bases from V and 9 from J, leaving 15 bases between them.

This chain links TRBV28 with TRBJ2-3; 11 nucleotides agree with TRBD2. The germline CDR1 and CDR2 sequences are MDHEN and SYDVKM. After removal of 6 bases from V and 8 bases from J, the junction contained 10 bases not matched to a gene. The CDR3 is 15 amino acids. The CDR3 DNA is TGTGCCAGCAGGCCGGGACTAGCGGCCCCCGGTACGCAGTATTTT. Translation gives CASRPGLAAPGTQYF.

The V gene is TRBV5-1, the J gene TRBJ1-1, with D unresolved. The length of the CDR3 is 13 residues. Trimming removed 4 bases at V and 2 bases at J, with 9 bases between. The germline V gene has CDR1 SGHRS and CDR2 YFSETQ. Here the CDR3 reads CASSEQINTEAFF. The CDR3 nucleotides are TGCGCCAGCAGCGAACAGATAAACACTGAAGCTTTCTTT.

The rearrangement uses TRBV7-9 and TRBJ2-7; perhaps TRBD1 as D (7 bases). V lost 8 bases to trimming and J lost 5 bases, with 16 bases between them. This CDR3 region has 13 residues. Per germline, CDR1 SEHNR and CDR2 FQNEAQ (reference sequence). CDR3: CASAGTVAHEQYF. The CDR3 region has the DNA TGTGCCAGCGCGGGGACAGTGGCCCACGAGCAGTACTTC. The variable domain in full, completed from reference TRBV7-9 and TRBJ2-7, reads DTGVSQNPRHKITKRGQNVTFRCDPISEHNRLYWYRQTLGQGPEFLTYFQNEAQLEKSRLLSDRFSAERPKGSFSTLEIQRTEQGDSAMYLCASAGTVAHEQYFGPGTRLTVT.

The chain has TRBV14 and TRBJ1-4, with a possible D match to TRBD1 (5 bases). CDR1 is SGHDN and CDR2 is FVKESK in the germline V gene. The CDR3 sequence is 13 residues long. The V and J ends lost 4 bases and 4 bases respectively, with 7 bases between them. Written as DNA, the CDR3 is TGTGCCAGCAGCCTAGGGGTTAATGAAAAACTGTTTTTT. Its translation: CASSLGVNEKLFF.

The chain links TRBV30 to TRBJ1-6; 7 bases are a match to TRBD1. Germline-derived CDR1 and CDR2 are GTSNPN and SVGIG (reference sequence). V lost 1 base to trimming and J lost 7 bases; unmatched junction nucleotides: 1. The CDR3 has 13 amino acids. CDR3 in DNA: TGTGCCTGGAGTGGGACAGGAAATTCACCCCTCCACTTT. Translating gives CAWSGTGNSPLHF.

The chain has TRBV7-2 and TRBJ2-7, with 7 positions matching TRBD1. The CDR3 totals 14 residues. The V and J ends lost 4 bases and 2 bases, in that order; junction bases with no gene match: 5. The V gene's germline CDR1 is SGHTA and CDR2 FQGNSA. The CDR3 DNA sequence: TGTGCCAGCAGCTATAACAGGGGCCCCTACGAGCAGTACTTC. It is translated as CASSYNRGPYEQYF. Supplemented by reference TRBV7-2 and TRBJ2-7, the full variable domain reads GAGVSQSPSNKVTEKGKDVELRCDPISGHTALYWYRQSLGQGLEFLIYFQGNSAPDKSGLPSDRFSAERTGGSVSTLTIQRTQQEDSAVYLCASSYNRGPYEQYFGPGTRLTVT.